These 19 T cell receptor beta chains came from one sample sequenced in a study of cytomegalovirus exposure and HLA in healthy donors. Assay: immunoSEQ multiplex PCR; the TCRdb copy retains only in-frame clones and omits some. The data show under 150,000 clones, 80% to 90% seen once. The source material was PBMCs. Every receptor here comes from a woman aged 18-29 years in good health and CMV-seronegative.

This clone was detected only a few times. V and J are TRBV25-1 and TRBJ1-2; the D is unclear. V lost 5 bases to trimming and J lost 0 bases, with 4 bases between them. Germline-derived CDR1 and CDR2 are MGHDK and SYGVNS. The CDR3 sequence is 12 residues long. The DNA for the CDR3 is TGTGCCAGCAGTATCGCTAACTATGGCTACACCTTC. As protein: CASSIANYGYTF.

The chain uses TRBV28 and TRBJ1-1; D unclear. The CDR3 consists of 14 residues. Germline CDR1 reads MDHEN; CDR2 reads SYDVKM. The V and J ends lost 4 bases and 1 base respectively, with 10 bases between them. CDR3 amino acids: CASSYSPRNTEAFF. CDR3 bases: TGTGCCAGCAGTTACAGTCCGCGGAACACTGAAGCTTTCTTT.

This chain joins TRBV5-8 and TRBJ1-1; 7 nucleotides match TRBD1. The CDR3 contains 12 residues. V lost 0 bases to trimming and J lost 10 bases; unmatched junction nucleotides: 3. In germline, CDR1 is SGHTS, CDR2 YDEGEE. For the CDR3, the DNA is TGTGCCAGCAGCTTGGTCAGGGGGAGAGCTTTCTTT. This codes for CASSLVRGRAFF. Variable domain in full (rest from reference TRBV5-8 and TRBJ1-1): EAGVTQSPTHLIKTRGQQATLRCSPISGHTSVYWYQQALGLGLQFLLWYDEGEERNRGNFPPRFSGRQFPNYSSELNVNALELEDSALYLCASSLVRGRAFFGQGTRLTVV.

This rearrangement joins TRBV6-5 to TRBJ2-1; 10 bases are shared with TRBD2. The CDR3 loop spans 15 amino acids. Looked up from germline, CDR1 is MNHEY and CDR2 is SVGAGI. V lost 8 bases and J lost 4; bases outside the gene matches: 8. The CDR3 spells CASSVAGGFYNEQFF. Written as DNA, the CDR3 is TGTGCCAGCTCGGTAGCGGGAGGTTTTTACAATGAGCAGTTCTTC.

In DNA, the CDR3 is TGTGCCAGCAGCTACCCGGGACAGCCAGAGACCCAGTACTTC. It is translated as CASSYPGQPETQYF. The chain couples TRBV5-4 to TRBJ2-5, with TRBD1 matching 7 bases. The CDR3 loop spans 14 amino acids. From germline, CDR1 is SGHNT and CDR2 YYREEE (reference sequence). J gave up 4 bases and V 3 bases, and 6 bases lay outside the gene matches.

This chain uses TRBV7-9 with TRBJ1-4; D unclear. The length of the CDR3 is 16 residues. Germline CDR1 reads SEHNR; CDR2 reads FQNEAQ (reference sequence). Trimming removed 4 bases at V and 6 bases at J, with 18 bases between. The DNA for the CDR3 is TGTGCCAGCAGCTCAATAGAAGTGGGAGGTGATGAAAAACTGTTTTTT. It translates to CASSSIEVGGDEKLFF.

This rearrangement joins TRBV29-1 to TRBJ2-7, with 13 bases identical to TRBD2. CDR1 is SQVTM, CDR2 ANQGSEA, per germline. The CDR3 has 13 residues. Trimming removed 7 bases from V and 9 bases from J; junction bases left unmatched: 9. The CDR3 region is CSAGLAGVIGQYF. In nucleotides, the CDR3 is TGCAGCGCCGGACTAGCGGGAGTAATAGGGCAGTACTTC.

The chain has TRBV7-6 and TRBJ2-2; a possible D gene is TRBD1 (6 bases). This CDR3 contains 14 residues. V lost 5 bases and J 1 base, leaving 8 bases between the germline ends. Germline values: CDR1 SGHVS, CDR2 FNYEAQ. In nucleotides, the CDR3 is TGTGCCAGCAGCCAGGGACAGAACACCGGGGAGCTGTTTTTT. Amino acids: CASSQGQNTGELFF.

CDR3 protein: CASSGQGMGNEQFF. DNA of the CDR3: TGTGCCAGCTCGGGACAGGGGATGGGCAATGAGCAGTTCTTC. The chain employs TRBV18 and TRBJ2-1; 10 nucleotides line up with TRBD1. Germline CDR1 KGHSH, CDR2 LQKENI. CDR3 length equals 14 residues. V dropped 6 bases and J dropped 6; count of bases not matched to a gene: 5.

The chain links TRBV5-4 to TRBJ1-3; the D is unclear. Trimming took off 0 bases at V and 0 bases at J, with 10 bases between the two ends. The CDR3 loop spans 16 amino acids. Germline V gene lookup returns CDR1 SGHNT and CDR2 YYREEE (reference sequence). The DNA for the CDR3 is TGTGCCAGCAGCTTGGTGGGCCTCAACTCTGGAAACACCATATATTTT. The encoded protein is CASSLVGLNSGNTIYF. The whole variable domain, remainder taken from reference TRBV5-4 and TRBJ1-3, is ETGVTQSPTHLIKTRGQQVTLRCSSQSGHNTVSWYQQALGQGPQFIFQYYREEENGRGNFPPRFSGLQFPNYSSELNVNALELDDSALYLCASSLVGLNSGNTIYFGEGSWLTVV.

CDR3 amino acids: CASSLYALPKRAYEQYF. CDR3 DNA: TGTGCCAGCAGTTTATATGCCCTACCGAAAAGAGCCTACGAGCAGTACTTC. This chain connects TRBV28 to TRBJ2-7; D not certain. This CDR3 comprises 17 residues. CDR1 and CDR2 from the germline V gene are MDHEN and SYDVKM. The V and J ends lost 1 base and 2 bases respectively, with 18 bases between them.

The V and J genes are TRBV28 and TRBJ1-1; D is ambiguous. CDR1 is MDHEN and CDR2 is SYDVKM in the germline V gene. The CDR3 covers 11 residues. Trimming stripped 6 bases from V and 11 bases from J, with 13 bases between. This chain's CDR3 is CASRTDSEAFF. Here the CDR3 DNA reads TGTGCCAGCAGGACGGATTCGGAGGCTTTCTTT. Full variable domain (remainder filled in from reference TRBV28 and TRBJ1-1): DVKVTQSSRYLVKRTGEKVFLECVQDMDHENMFWYRQDPGLGLRLIYFSYDVKMKEKGDIPEGYSVSREKKERFSLILESASTNQTSMYLCASRTDSEAFFGQGTRLTVV.

The rearrangement uses TRBV7-6 and TRBJ2-7; no firm D call. Trimming removed 5 bases at V and 1 base at J, with 18 bases between. CDR1 is SGHVS and CDR2 is FNYEAQ in the germline V gene. The CDR3 extends over 16 amino acids. The CDR3 DNA sequence: TGTGCCAGCAGCCCCTCCCCCGCGGATGAATCCTACGAGCAGTACTTC. Its translation is CASSPSPADESYEQYF.

The CDR3 spells CASSLAGTVYGYTF. The DNA for the CDR3 is TGTGCCAGCAGTTTGGCCGGGACAGTCTATGGCTACACCTTC. This chain links TRBV28 with TRBJ1-2, with 7 bases aligning to TRBD1. Trimming took 3 bases from V and 4 from J; bases not matched to a gene: 5. The length of the CDR3 is 14 residues. CDR1 is MDHEN, CDR2 SYDVKM, per germline.

The rearrangement joins TRBV5-4 to TRBJ1-1, with 7 bases that match TRBD1. Trimming took 3 bases from V and 12 from J; bases not matched to a gene: 11. The CDR3 runs to 13 residues. Germline values: CDR1 SGHNT, CDR2 YYREEE (reference sequence). This CDR3 reads CASSWGDSIVPFF. The CDR3 nucleotides are TGTGCCAGCAGCTGGGGGGACAGCATCGTACCTTTCTTT.

J is TRBJ2-5 and V is TRBV7-6; a possible D gene is TRBD1 (5 bases). Trimming shortened V by 1 base and J by 2 bases, and 8 bases separated the two germline ends. The CDR3 runs to 14 residues. Germline V gene lookup returns CDR1 SGHVS and CDR2 FNYEAQ. For the CDR3, the DNA is TGTGCCAGCAGCTTAGGTCAGGGACAAGAGACCCAGTACTTC. Translated, it gives CASSLGQGQETQYF.

J is TRBJ2-2 and V is TRBV4-1, with 11 bases aligning to TRBD2. Per germline, CDR1 MGHRA and CDR2 YSYEKL. The CDR3 sequence is 15 residues long. V shed 6 bases, J shed 4 bases, and the junction held 4 bases outside the gene matches. Written as DNA, the CDR3 is TGCGCCAGCAGAGTAGCGGGGGGGCGCACCGGGGAGCTGTTTTTT. This gives the protein CASRVAGGRTGELFF.

This clone came up once. The chain combines TRBV4-2 with TRBJ1-4; D perhaps matches TRBD1 (6 bases). Germline assignment: CDR1 LGHNA and CDR2 YNFKEQ. Trimming left V 2 bases short and J 7 bases short, with 17 bases between. The CDR3 loop spans 16 amino acids. This CDR3 is CASSQLLRGRGEKLFF. The CDR3 DNA is TGTGCCAGCAGCCAACTACTAAGGGGGAGAGGTGAAAAACTGTTTTTT.

J is TRBJ1-2 and V is TRBV27, with 11 bases lining up with TRBD1. Germline loops: CDR1 MNHEY, CDR2 SMNVEV (reference sequence). Germline trimming cut 7 bases from V and 4 bases from J; bases unmatched to any gene: 8. This CDR3 is built from 15 residues. Here the CDR3 reads CASMTRTGGIYGYTF. DNA of the CDR3: TGTGCCAGCATGACTCGGACAGGGGGCATCTATGGCTACACCTTC.